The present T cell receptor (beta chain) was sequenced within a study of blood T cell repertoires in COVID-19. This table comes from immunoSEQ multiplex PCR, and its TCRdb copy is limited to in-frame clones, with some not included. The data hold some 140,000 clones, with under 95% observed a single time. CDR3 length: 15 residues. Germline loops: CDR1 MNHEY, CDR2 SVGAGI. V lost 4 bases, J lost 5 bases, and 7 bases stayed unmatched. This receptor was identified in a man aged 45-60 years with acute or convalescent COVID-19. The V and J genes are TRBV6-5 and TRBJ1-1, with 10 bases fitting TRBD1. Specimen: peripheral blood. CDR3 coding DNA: TGTGCCAGCAGTTTTCGACAGGGGGCGCAGACTGAAGCTTTCTTT. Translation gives CASSFRQGAQTEAFF.